The 11 T cell receptor beta chains given below trace back to one sample, sequenced in a study of CD8 T cells in Susac syndrome. About 0.45 to 1 ug RNA was reverse transcribed with random hexamers. A single record per CDR3 protein comes from TCRdb applying MiXCR to the immunoSEQ multiplex PCR reads. In the table there are under 90,000 distinct CDR3 sequences, roughly 91% of which are singletons. Input material: CD4+ T cells from PBMCs. These receptors all come from a human donor with Susac syndrome.

The CDR3, as DNA: TGTGCCATCAGTGATTCCGGGACAGTGTCCTACGAGCAGTACTTC. This sequence encodes CAISDSGTVSYEQYF. The V call is TRBV10-3, the J call TRBJ2-7; 7 nucleotides align to TRBD1. The CDR3 runs to 15 residues. Per germline, CDR1 ENHRY and CDR2 SYGVKD. J was trimmed by 1 base and V by 3 bases; bases with no gene match: 6.

The genes are TRBV28 and TRBJ2-7; 7 nucleotides match TRBD2. The CDR3 consists of 15 residues. V gave up 5 bases and J gave up 7 bases; unmatched junction bases: 14. Germline V gives CDR1 MDHEN, CDR2 SYDVKM. This CDR3 is CASSGDSAGPGEQYF. The CDR3 bases are TGTGCCAGCAGTGGGGACTCAGCGGGACCTGGAGAGCAGTACTTC.

This clonotype occurred a few times. The rearrangement links TRBV28 to TRBJ2-7, with 7 positions matching TRBD1. The germline V gene encodes CDR1 MDHEN and CDR2 SYDVKM. The CDR3 spans 13 residues. J gave up 7 bases and V 8 bases, and 11 bases lay outside the gene matches. The CDR3: CASGPGRGREQYF. The CDR3, as DNA: TGTGCCAGCGGCCCGGGCAGGGGGAGAGAGCAGTACTTC.

The gene calls are TRBV11-3 and TRBJ2-1; 15 bases align to TRBD2. The CDR3 spans 16 residues. Germline V gene sequence: CDR1 SGHNT, CDR2 YENEEA. Germline trimming cut 4 bases from V and 8 bases from J; bases unmatched to any gene: 6. The CDR3 DNA reads TGTGCCAGCAGCTACACCCGGACTAGCGGGAGGGATGAGCAGTTCTTC. This encodes CASSYTRTSGRDEQFF. Full variable domain (outside the CDR3, taken from reference TRBV11-3 and TRBJ2-1): EAGVVQSPRYKIIEKKQPVAFWCNPISGHNTLYWYLQNLGQGPELLIRYENEEAVDDSQLPKDRFSAERLKGVDSTLKIQPAELGDSAVYLCASSYTRTSGRDEQFFGPGTRLTVL.

The chain joins TRBV12-3 or TRBV12-4 to TRBJ2-1, with TRBD2 matching over 9 bases. The CDR3 totals 16 residues. After removal of 7 bases from V and 0 bases from J, the junction contained 7 bases not matched to a gene. CDR3 DNA: TGTGCCAGCATACGGTTTAGCGGGAGCTCCTACAATGAGCAGTTCTTC. This sequence encodes CASIRFSGSSYNEQFF.

CDR3 nucleotide sequence: TGCGCCAGCAGCTTGCCACGATCGGGACTAGCGGGAGCGCGAAGTGGAGAGACCCAGTACTTC. This translates into CASSLPRSGLAGARSGETQYF. J is TRBJ2-5 and V is TRBV5-1; 14 bases match TRBD2. V lost 1 base, J lost 4 bases, and 18 bases stayed unmatched. The CDR3 has 21 amino acids. Germline CDR1 and CDR2: SGHRS and YFSETQ.

The V call is TRBV5-6, the J call TRBJ1-5; D possibly corresponds to TRBD1 (6 bases). This CDR3 is 15 amino acids long. Per germline, CDR1 SGHDT and CDR2 YYEEEE. V gave up 4 bases and J gave up 5 bases, with 16 bases separating them. The CDR3 is CASSPSRQAYQPQHF. The CDR3, as DNA: TGTGCCAGCAGCCCCTCCCGACAGGCTTATCAGCCCCAGCATTTT. Supplemented by reference TRBV5-6 and TRBJ1-5, the full variable domain reads DAGVTQSPTHLIKTRGQQVTLRCSPKSGHDTVSWYQQALGQGPQFIFQYYEEEERQRGNFPDRFSGHQFPNYSSELNVNALLLGDSALYLCASSPSRQAYQPQHFGDGTRLSIL.

This rearrangement joins TRBV3-1 to TRBJ2-1; D not certain. The germline V and J ends were trimmed by 0 bases and 9 bases, with 18 bases remaining between them. Looked up from germline, CDR1 is LGHDT and CDR2 is YNNKEL (reference sequence). The CDR3 covers 16 residues. The CDR3 sequence is CASSQDPRVGASEQFF. CDR3 DNA sequence: TGTGCCAGCAGCCAAGACCCCCGAGTTGGAGCGAGTGAGCAGTTCTTC.

The gene calls are TRBV7-8 and TRBJ2-3; 7 nucleotides match TRBD2. The germline V gene encodes CDR1 SGHVS and CDR2 FQNEAQ. The trim removed 1 base at V and 6 bases at J, leaving 10 bases unmatched. The CDR3 loop spans 16 amino acids. The CDR3 spells CASSLEASGASDTQYF. CDR3 DNA: TGTGCCAGCAGCTTAGAGGCTAGCGGAGCTAGCGATACGCAGTATTTT.

This clonotype came up a few times. The chain recombines TRBV12-3 or TRBV12-4 with TRBJ2-7; maybe TRBD1 (6 bases). Deletions cut 3 bases from V and 3 bases from J, with 12 bases between. The CDR3 sequence is 14 residues long. The CDR3 reads CASSFDRRYYEQYF. CDR3 sequence (DNA): TGTGCCAGCAGTTTCGACAGGAGATACTACGAGCAGTACTTC.

The chain uses TRBV20-1 and TRBJ2-5; D not resolved. Deletions cut 3 bases from V and 0 bases from J, with 17 bases between. Germline CDR1 reads DFQATT; CDR2 reads SNEGSKA (reference sequence). The CDR3 has 16 amino acids. DNA of the CDR3: TGCAGTGCTAGGGCCCAGGTCTTCTCGTACCAAGAGACCCAGTACTTC. It yields the protein CSARAQVFSYQETQYF.